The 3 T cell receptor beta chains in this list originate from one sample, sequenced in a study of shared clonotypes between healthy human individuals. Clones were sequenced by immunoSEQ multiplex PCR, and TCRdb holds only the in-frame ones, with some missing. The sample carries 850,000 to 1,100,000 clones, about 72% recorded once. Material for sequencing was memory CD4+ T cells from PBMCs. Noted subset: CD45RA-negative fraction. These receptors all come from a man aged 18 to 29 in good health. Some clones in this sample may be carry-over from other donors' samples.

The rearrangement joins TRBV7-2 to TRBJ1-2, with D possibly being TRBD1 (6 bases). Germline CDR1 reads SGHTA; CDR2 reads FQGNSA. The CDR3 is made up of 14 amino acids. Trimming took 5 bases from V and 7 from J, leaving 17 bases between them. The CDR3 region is CASSPTGSVLGYTF. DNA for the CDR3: TGTGCCAGCAGCCCAACAGGGTCGGTTCTTGGCTACACCTTC.

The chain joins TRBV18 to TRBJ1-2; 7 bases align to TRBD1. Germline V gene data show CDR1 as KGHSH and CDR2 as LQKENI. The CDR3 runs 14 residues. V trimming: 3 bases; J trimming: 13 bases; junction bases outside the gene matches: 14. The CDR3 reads CASSPTGSTMASTF. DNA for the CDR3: TGTGCCAGCTCACCGACAGGGAGCACTATGGCTAGCACCTTC.

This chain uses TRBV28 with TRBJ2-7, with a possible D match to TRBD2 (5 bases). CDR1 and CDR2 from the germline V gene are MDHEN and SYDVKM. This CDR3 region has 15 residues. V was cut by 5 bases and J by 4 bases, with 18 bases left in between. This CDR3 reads CASSPSDGDVYEQYF. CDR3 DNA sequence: TGTGCCAGCAGTCCCTCCGACGGGGATGTGTACGAGCAGTACTTC.